One and the same sample provided the 15 T cell receptor beta chains below, sequenced in a study. Generated by immunoSEQ multiplex PCR, the TCRdb table keeps only in-frame clones and is missing some. Of 45,000 to 55,000 clones detected, approximately 93% appear once; the ten largest clones hold about 10%. Sequencing was performed on PBMCs. All receptors come from a man aged 40-55 years with rheumatoid arthritis.

This rearrangement joins TRBV28 to TRBJ2-7; D gene ambiguous. This CDR3 spans 15 amino acids. The V gene's germline CDR1 is MDHEN and CDR2 SYDVKM. The germline V and J ends were trimmed by 1 base and 6 bases, with 16 bases remaining between them. Here the CDR3 reads CASSLSAIGDAEQYF. CDR3 DNA sequence: TGTGCCAGCAGTTTATCAGCAATAGGTGACGCCGAGCAGTACTTC.

The J gene is TRBJ1-1, the V gene TRBV29-1; D unresolved. This CDR3 region has 13 residues. Trimming left V 8 bases short and J 1 base short, with 14 bases between. Germline lookup yields CDR1 SQVTM and CDR2 ANQGSEA. The CDR3 sequence is CSPMKAANTEAFF. The DNA for the CDR3 is TGCAGCCCGATGAAGGCAGCGAACACTGAAGCTTTCTTT. Supplemented by reference TRBV29-1 and TRBJ1-1, the full variable domain reads SAVISQKPSRDICQRGTSLTIQCQVDSQVTMMFWYRQQPGQSLTLIATANQGSEATYESGFVIDKFPISRPNLTFSTLTVSNMSPEDSSIYLCSPMKAANTEAFFGQGTRLTVV.

This sequence joins TRBV6-4 and TRBJ2-7; 11 bases are a match to TRBD1. V dropped 6 bases and J dropped 3; count of bases not matched to a gene: 7. Germline V gene lookup returns CDR1 MRHNA and CDR2 SNTAGT. This CDR3 contains 15 residues. CDR3 region: CASSRGTGGSYEQYF. The CDR3 DNA is TGTGCCAGCAGCCGGGGGACAGGGGGTAGCTACGAGCAGTACTTC.

The chain employs TRBV13 and TRBJ2-2; TRBD2 is a possible D gene (6 bases). Germline V gene data show CDR1 as PRHDT and CDR2 as FYEKMQ (reference sequence). Trimming shortened V by 4 bases and J by 1 base, and 13 bases separated the two germline ends. This CDR3 is 16 amino acids long. For the CDR3, the DNA is TGTGCCAGCAGCTCGGCCGGGACTCAGAACACCGGGGAGCTGTTTTTT. Translating it yields CASSSAGTQNTGELFF.

The gene calls are TRBV29-1 and TRBJ2-1; 8 positions match TRBD2. The CDR3 is made up of 13 amino acids. The junction had 2 bases not matched to a gene; V was cut back by 6 bases and J by 1 base. CDR1 is SQVTM, CDR2 ANQGSEA, per germline. The CDR3 DNA follows: TGCAGCGTGGCTAGCGGGTCCTACAATGAGCAGTTCTTC. Translating gives CSVASGSYNEQFF.

The chain has TRBV11-2 and TRBJ2-7; D call uncertain. The V gene lost 1 base and the J gene lost 2 bases, with 9 bases spanning the gap. In germline, CDR1 is SGHAT, CDR2 FQNNGV. This CDR3 region has 14 residues. The CDR3 DNA is TGTGCCAGCAGCTTAGGAAGGATTACCTACGAGCAGTACTTC. Translated, it gives CASSLGRITYEQYF. The full variable domain, completed using reference TRBV11-2 and TRBJ2-7, is EAGVAQSPRYKIIEKRQSVAFWCNPISGHATLYWYQQILGQGPKLLIQFQNNGVVDDSQLPKDRFSAERLKGVDSTLKIQPAKLEDSAVYLCASSLGRITYEQYFGPGTRLTVT.

This clone was seen once. V and J are TRBV7-2 and TRBJ2-5; 10 bases align to TRBD2. This CDR3 spans 15 amino acids. From germline, CDR1 is SGHTA and CDR2 FQGNSA. Trimming took 5 bases from V and 0 from J; bases not matched to a gene: 3. DNA for the CDR3: TGTGCCAGCAGCCCCGGGACTAGCGACCAAGAGACCCAGTACTTC. Translated: CASSPGTSDQETQYF.

V is TRBV2 and J is TRBJ1-4; 9 positions match TRBD1. There are 14 residues in the CDR3. The germline V gene encodes CDR1 SNHLY and CDR2 FYNNEI. The trim removed 3 bases at V and 7 bases at J, leaving 3 bases unmatched. The CDR3 region is CASSEDRGGEKLFF. DNA for the CDR3: TGTGCCAGCAGTGAGGACAGGGGAGGTGAAAAACTGTTTTTT. The variable domain in full, with the rest retrieved from reference TRBV2 and TRBJ1-4, is EPEVTQTPSHQVTQMGQEVILRCVPISNHLYFYWYRQILGQKVEFLVSFYNNEISEKSEIFDDQFSVERPDGSNFTLKIRSTKLEDSAMYFCASSEDRGGEKLFFGSGTQLSVL.

The chain uses TRBV28 and TRBJ2-1; D possibly uses TRBD1 or TRBD2 (6 bases each). CDR1 is MDHEN, CDR2 SYDVKM, per germline. The CDR3 length is 14 residues. Trimming shortened V by 5 bases and J by 13 bases, and 21 bases separated the two germline ends. Here the CDR3 DNA reads TGTGCCAGCAGTCCCCAAGGTGGGGGGCTAGACCAGTTCTTC. This gives the protein CASSPQGGGLDQFF.

The chain couples TRBV29-1 to TRBJ1-2; unclear D gene. The CDR3 length is 11 residues. Germline CDR1 and CDR2: SQVTM and ANQGSEA. V lost 3 bases to trimming and J lost 3 bases, with 5 bases between them. CDR3 in DNA: TGCAGCGTTGATTTCGACTATGGCTACACCTTC. Encoded protein: CSVDFDYGYTF.

The chain employs TRBV6-5 and TRBJ2-7; tentative D call: TRBD2 (5 bases). The CDR3 extends over 13 amino acids. Trimming stripped 8 bases from V and 3 bases from J, with 14 bases between. In germline, CDR1 is MNHEY, CDR2 SVGAGI. In nucleotides, the CDR3 is TGTGCCAGCGGCAGGCCGGGGATCTACGAGCAGTACTTC. Residues: CASGRPGIYEQYF.

The rearrangement joins TRBV10-3 to TRBJ2-7, with 9 positions matching TRBD1. Per the germline V gene, CDR1 is ENHRY and CDR2 is SYGVKD. Trimming removed 5 bases from V and 3 bases from J; junction bases left unmatched: 8. CDR3 length equals 15 residues. The DNA for the CDR3 is TGTGCCATCAGTATGAAGGGACAGGGCCTCTACGAGCAGTACTTC. It is translated as CAISMKGQGLYEQYF.

The chain employs TRBV7-6 and TRBJ1-5; D is ambiguous. There are 16 residues in the CDR3. CDR1 and CDR2 from the germline V gene are SGHVS and FNYEAQ. The DNA for the CDR3 is TGTGCGGAGGGCAGGAAGGGCCCTTATAGCAATCAGCCCCAGCATTTT. This codes for CAEGRKGPYSNQPQHF.

This chain links TRBV14 with TRBJ2-2, with D hard to call. The V end was cut by 2 bases, the J end by 1 base, with 5 bases between. The length of the CDR3 is 14 residues. CDR1 SGHDN and CDR2 FVKESK come from the germline V gene. The CDR3 protein is CASSQSRNTGELFF. DNA for the CDR3: TGTGCCAGCAGCCAAAGTCGGAACACCGGGGAGCTGTTTTTT.

The rearrangement links TRBV18 to TRBJ2-3; unclear D gene. This CDR3 is built from 14 residues. Looked up from germline, CDR1 is KGHSH and CDR2 is LQKENI. Trimming shortened V by 4 bases and J by 4 bases, and 12 bases separated the two germline ends. In nucleotides, the CDR3 is TGTGCCAGCTCACTAGCTTCTCCGGCAGATACGCAGTATTTT. Its translation: CASSLASPADTQYF.